These 25 T cell receptor beta chains were sequenced from one sample in a study of beta chain features in type 1 diabetes. Their antigens remain unidentified. Study findings and constraints: Patients with Type 1 diabetes showed moderately but significantly shorter TCRB CDR3s in all four CD4+ subsets.

Expressed TCRB transcripts were sequenced because the isolated RNA had all been reverse transcribed beforehand. Assay: immunoSEQ multiplex PCR; the TCRdb copy retains only in-frame clones and omits some. The sample includes over 90,000 clones, about 26% seen only once; the top ten take 0.5% to 0.55%. The sample was central memory CD4+ T cells from blood. Receptors were obtained from a woman aged 18 to 35 with type 1 diabetes.

The J gene is TRBJ1-6, the V gene TRBV5-6; perhaps TRBD1 as D (5 bases). Germline lookup yields CDR1 SGHDT and CDR2 YYEEEE. There are 16 residues in the CDR3. Trimming left V 3 bases short and J 7 bases short, with 17 bases between. The CDR3 protein is CASSWGTGEINSPLHF. The CDR3 nucleotides are TGTGCCAGCAGCTGGGGGACGGGAGAGATCAATTCACCCCTCCACTTT.

J is TRBJ2-7 and V is TRBV28, with no clear D. Germline values: CDR1 MDHEN, CDR2 SYDVKM. Trimming took off 4 bases at V and 5 bases at J, with 18 bases between the two ends. The CDR3 length is 15 residues. DNA for the CDR3: TGTGCCAGCAGTTCCCTAGGAGCTGGTCCAGACGAGCAGTACTTC. Translated: CASSSLGAGPDEQYF.

This clone was found a few times. This chain uses TRBV6-5 with TRBJ1-2; 9 positions match TRBD1. CDR1 is MNHEY, CDR2 SVGAGI, per germline. J gave up 2 bases and V 5 bases, and 3 bases lay outside the gene matches. The CDR3 covers 14 residues. In DNA, the CDR3 is TGTGCCAGCAGTGACGGACAGGGGAACTATGGCTACACCTTC. It codes for CASSDGQGNYGYTF.

This chain uses TRBV5-1 with TRBJ1-3; 8 bases line up with TRBD1. V was clipped by 2 bases and J by 11 bases; unmatched bases: 9. Germline CDR1 is SGHRS and CDR2 is YFSETQ. The length of the CDR3 is 14 residues. The CDR3 sequence: CASSLQGVSFPIYF. In nucleotides, the CDR3 is TGCGCCAGCAGCTTACAGGGGGTCTCGTTCCCCATATATTTT.

This CDR3 reads CASSGRDSTNTGELFF. CDR3 nucleotide sequence: TGTGCCAGCAGTGGTCGGGACAGCACAAACACCGGGGAGCTGTTTTTT. V and J are TRBV6-1 and TRBJ2-2, with 7 positions matching TRBD1. V shed 4 bases, J shed 2 bases, and the junction held 7 bases outside the gene matches. The CDR3 loop spans 16 amino acids. CDR1 is MNHNS, CDR2 SASEGT, per germline.

The V gene is TRBV11-3, the J gene TRBJ2-1, with 7 nucleotides matching TRBD2. In germline, CDR1 is SGHNT, CDR2 YENEEA. The trim removed 10 bases at V and 8 bases at J, leaving 17 bases unmatched. This CDR3 has 15 residues. CDR3 sequence reads: CATCATGTTLDEQFF. The CDR3 bases are TGTGCCACTTGCGCTACCGGGACTACGTTGGATGAGCAGTTCTTC.

This clone has more than one count but fewer than ten. This chain uses TRBV19 with TRBJ2-2; weak D call: TRBD1 (6 bases). V was pared by 1 base and J by 3 bases, with 9 bases between. Germline values: CDR1 LNHDA, CDR2 SQIVND (reference sequence). The CDR3 is 15 residues long. The CDR3 region is CASSIGGQDTGELFF. DNA of the CDR3: TGTGCCAGTAGTATAGGGGGACAAGACACCGGGGAGCTGTTTTTT.

This clone was counted at least ten times. This chain links TRBV18 with TRBJ2-2; 12 nucleotides match TRBD1. Germline V gives CDR1 KGHSH, CDR2 LQKENI. The CDR3 covers 16 residues. Trimming cost V 3 bases and J 6 bases; bases outside gene matches: 5. CDR3 bases: TGTGCCAGCTCACCCCCGGGACAGGGGGCCGCCGGGGAGCTGTTTTTT. Its protein product is CASSPPGQGAAGELFF.

The chain has TRBV16 and TRBJ1-5, with D perhaps matching TRBD1 (5 bases). The germline V and J ends were trimmed by 0 bases and 1 base, with 13 bases remaining between them. Germline lookup yields CDR1 KGHSY and CDR2 FQNENV. The CDR3 has 17 amino acids. CDR3: CASSQSGGGRSNQPQHF. CDR3 nucleotides: TGTGCCAGCAGCCAATCTGGGGGGGGAAGGAGCAATCAGCCCCAGCATTTT.

This chain joins TRBV28 and TRBJ2-3; the match to TRBD1 covers 7 bases. CDR3 length equals 15 residues. After removal of 3 bases from V and 4 bases from J, the junction contained 7 bases not matched to a gene. Germline V gene lookup returns CDR1 MDHEN and CDR2 SYDVKM. CDR3 nucleotides: TGTGCCAGCAGTTTCCCAAGGGGGCAGGCAGATACGCAGTATTTT. Translating gives CASSFPRGQADTQYF.

The CDR3 protein is CASSPPETGGYEQYF. CDR3 DNA sequence: TGTGCCAGCTCACCGCCCGAGACAGGGGGCTACGAGCAGTACTTC. The chain combines TRBV18 with TRBJ2-7; 9 bases map to TRBD1. The CDR3 has 15 amino acids. V lost 3 bases to trimming and J lost 3 bases; unmatched junction nucleotides: 6. The germline CDR1 and CDR2 sequences are KGHSH and LQKENI.

V gene TRBV18 combines with J gene TRBJ1-1; D not resolved. This CDR3 comprises 14 residues. Per the germline V gene, CDR1 is KGHSH and CDR2 is LQKENI. The V end was cut by 2 bases, the J end by 2 bases, with 9 bases between. The CDR3 is CASSPWEGNTEAFF. The CDR3 DNA reads as TGTGCCAGCTCACCATGGGAGGGTAACACTGAAGCTTTCTTT.

This clone was detected a few times. V usage is TRBV30 and J usage is TRBJ1-1, with D unresolved. Looked up from germline, CDR1 is GTSNPN and CDR2 is SVGIG (reference sequence). The CDR3 spans 12 residues. The V end was cut by 1 base, the J end by 1 base, with 4 bases between. CDR3 in DNA: TGTGCCTGGAGTGACGGGAACACTGAAGCTTTCTTT. Encoded protein: CAWSDGNTEAFF.

This clone occurred a few times. The CDR3 DNA sequence: TGTGCCAGCAGCTTAGGGGGCACACGAAATGAGCAGTTCTTC. Amino acids: CASSLGGTRNEQFF. J is TRBJ2-1 and V is TRBV11-2, with D maybe TRBD1 (5 bases). The V and J ends lost 1 base and 7 bases respectively, with 11 bases between them. Germline CDR1 is SGHAT and CDR2 is FQNNGV. This CDR3 comprises 14 residues.

This chain uses TRBV9 with TRBJ2-7; 9 nucleotides align to TRBD1. With V trimmed by 0 bases and J by 6 bases, 16 bases remained unmatched. From germline, CDR1 is SGDLS and CDR2 YYNGEE. This CDR3 is 18 amino acids long. The CDR3 sequence is CASSVAPSGQGTFSEQYF. CDR3 sequence (DNA): TGTGCCAGCAGCGTAGCCCCATCTGGACAGGGGACTTTCAGCGAGCAGTACTTC.

The chain recombines TRBV30 with TRBJ2-1; 9 nucleotides align to TRBD1. The germline V gene has CDR1 GTSNPN and CDR2 SVGIG (reference sequence). The CDR3 is made up of 12 amino acids. The DNA of the CDR3 is TGTCTTGCGGACAGGGGATACAATGAGCAGTTCTTC. Amino acids: CLADRGYNEQFF.

The chain combines TRBV4-3 with TRBJ2-6; no definite D call. Germline V gene sequence: CDR1 LGHNA, CDR2 YSLEER. The CDR3 runs 18 residues. V was trimmed by 0 bases and J by 0 bases, leaving 12 bases between them. CDR3 amino acids: CASSQDTAGTSGANVLTF. In DNA form, the CDR3 reads TGCGCCAGCAGCCAAGACACAGCCGGCACCTCTGGGGCCAACGTCCTGACTTTC.

The table lists this clone with many counts. This sequence joins TRBV29-1 and TRBJ2-1; weak D call: TRBD2 (5 bases). Germline assignment: CDR1 SQVTM and CDR2 ANQGSEA. The germline V and J ends were trimmed by 4 bases and 5 bases, with 12 bases remaining between them. CDR3 size: 13 residues. CDR3: CSVATRVNNEQFF. Here the CDR3 DNA reads TGCAGCGTTGCGACGAGGGTTAACAATGAGCAGTTCTTC.

This clone has a handful of counts. This chain connects TRBV18 to TRBJ2-7; 11 bases agree with TRBD1. CDR3 length equals 18 residues. Germline lookup yields CDR1 KGHSH and CDR2 LQKENI. J was trimmed by 5 bases and V by 1 base; bases with no gene match: 13. The CDR3 DNA reads as TGTGCCAGCTCACCACGAAGTGGGACAGGGGGATCCTCTAACGAGCAGTACTTC. Translation: CASSPRSGTGGSSNEQYF.

The chain combines TRBV7-2 with TRBJ2-1; weak D call: TRBD2 (5 bases). The V and J ends lost 5 bases and 12 bases respectively, with 5 bases between them. The CDR3 runs to 9 residues. Germline V lookup: CDR1 SGHTA, CDR2 FQGNSA. The CDR3 DNA follows: TGTGCCAGCAGCCGGGGGCAGTTCTTC. Residues: CASSRGQFF.

The V call is TRBV2, the J call TRBJ2-1, with D tentatively TRBD2 (6 bases). The germline V and J ends were trimmed by 0 bases and 8 bases, with 20 bases remaining between them. Germline lookup yields CDR1 SNHLY and CDR2 FYNNEI. The CDR3 consists of 17 residues. The CDR3 region is CASSEALFGVGGDEQFF. The CDR3 bases are TGTGCCAGCAGTGAAGCGCTGTTCGGGGTGGGGGGTGATGAGCAGTTCTTC. Combining the CDR3 with reference TRBV2 and TRBJ2-1 gives the whole variable domain EPEVTQTPSHQVTQMGQEVILRCVPISNHLYFYWYRQILGQKVEFLVSFYNNEISEKSEIFDDQFSVERPDGSNFTLKIRSTKLEDSAMYFCASSEALFGVGGDEQFFGPGTRLTVL.

This chain uses TRBV6-5 with TRBJ1-1; maybe TRBD1 (5 bases). Trimming removed 7 bases from V and 8 bases from J, with 23 bases in between. CDR1 and CDR2 from the germline V gene are MNHEY and SVGAGI. The CDR3 sequence is 15 residues long. The CDR3 region has the DNA TGTGCCAGCACTACCCGGAGGAGGGGAGATTTGGAAGCTTTCTTT. Translation: CASTTRRRGDLEAFF.

In regard to this clone: Other nucleotide sequences from this sample produce the same CDR3. The chain employs TRBV18 and TRBJ1-5; weak D call: TRBD1 (5 bases). The CDR3 spans 14 residues. CDR1 is KGHSH, CDR2 LQKENI, per germline. The V gene lost 2 bases and the J gene lost 2 bases, with 7 bases spanning the gap. In nucleotides, the CDR3 is TGTGCCAGCTCACCAGGGGGGGGCAATCAGCCCCAGCATTTT. Its translation is CASSPGGGNQPQHF. Drawing the rest from reference TRBV18 and TRBJ1-5, the complete variable domain is NAGVMQNPRHLVRRRGQEARLRCSPMKGHSHVYWYRQLPEEGLKFMVYLQKENIIDESGMPKERFSAEFPKEGPSILRIQQVVRGDSAAYFCASSPGGGNQPQHFGDGTRLSIL.

V usage is TRBV28 and J usage is TRBJ2-7, with 13 bases identical to TRBD2. Trimming at V came to 5 bases and at J to 2 bases, leaving 3 bases not matched to a gene. The germline V gene has CDR1 MDHEN and CDR2 SYDVKM. This CDR3 is built from 15 residues. The CDR3 nucleotides read TGTGCCAGCAGTGACACTAGCGGGAGGGCCTACGAGCAGTACTTC. Encoded protein: CASSDTSGRAYEQYF. Supplemented by reference TRBV28 and TRBJ2-7, the full variable domain reads DVKVTQSSRYLVKRTGEKVFLECVQDMDHENMFWYRQDPGLGLRLIYFSYDVKMKEKGDIPEGYSVSREKKERFSLILESASTNQTSMYLCASSDTSGRAYEQYFGPGTRLTVT.

This chain links TRBV18 with TRBJ2-5, with 10 bases identical to TRBD2. J gave up 2 bases and V 2 bases, and 2 bases lay outside the gene matches. CDR3 size: 15 residues. Looked up from germline, CDR1 is KGHSH and CDR2 is LQKENI. CDR3 sequence: CASSPILAGQETQYF. The DNA for the CDR3 is TGTGCCAGCTCACCAATACTAGCGGGACAAGAGACCCAGTACTTC.